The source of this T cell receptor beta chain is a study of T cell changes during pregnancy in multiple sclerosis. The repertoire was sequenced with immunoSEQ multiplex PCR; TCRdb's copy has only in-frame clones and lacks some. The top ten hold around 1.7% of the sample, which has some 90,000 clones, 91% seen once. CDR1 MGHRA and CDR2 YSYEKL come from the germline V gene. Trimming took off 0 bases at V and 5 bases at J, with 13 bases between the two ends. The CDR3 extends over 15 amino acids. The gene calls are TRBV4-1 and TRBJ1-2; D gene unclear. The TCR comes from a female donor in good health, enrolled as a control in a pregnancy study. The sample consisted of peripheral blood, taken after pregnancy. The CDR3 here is CASSQETASGYGYTF. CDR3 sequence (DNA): TGCGCCAGCAGCCAAGAAACAGCATCGGGGTATGGCTACACCTTC.